The sequence of this T cell receptor beta chain was determined in a study of blood T cell repertoires in COVID-19. On the study more broadly: Samples taken during acute and convalescent COVID-19 were collected in the United States, Italy and Spain.

TCRdb's copy holds only in-frame clones and misses some; the assay was immunoSEQ multiplex PCR. The sample lists around 81,000 clones, about 85% occurring once. The V gene lost 8 bases and the J gene lost 3 bases, with 10 bases spanning the gap. The CDR3 sequence is 12 residues long. Looked up from germline, CDR1 is MNHEY and CDR2 is SVGAGI. Sequencing used peripheral blood. This TCR came from a man in his fifties with acute or convalescent COVID-19. The chain has TRBV6-5 and TRBJ1-1; D is perhaps TRBD1 (5 bases). The CDR3 DNA reads TGTGCCAGCGGAATGGGGCACACTGAAGCTTTCTTT. Protein sequence: CASGMGHTEAFF.